This T cell receptor beta chain was recorded in a study of cytomegalovirus exposure and HLA in healthy donors (dated by TCRdb to about 2017). In the study overall: According to an earlier analysis of 587 of the donors, about 190 million T cells yielded roughly 110 million unique TCR beta sequences and around 300 Gb of sequence data. Around 320 gigabases of sequencing data and tens of millions of unique TCR sequences were included in an early release covering 500 to 750 HLA-typed donors. The genetic ancestry cluster associated with self-reported Caucasian donors included 70% to 85% of the roughly 410 genotyped donors. The study aimed to test whether cataloging public T cell receptors could reveal signatures of past pathogen exposure. The study used immunosequencing to profile the T cell repertoires of about 670 subjects and linked those repertoires to cytomegalovirus serostatus. In addition to the first cohort of approximately 670 subjects, a separate validation cohort of some 120 different subjects was used. To predict cytomegalovirus infection status, the study brought together high-throughput TCR immunosequencing, statistical association of individual TCRs with disease status, and machine learning. To study patterns of TCR occurrence, a later analysis re-analyzed previously published TCR beta repertoires from 666 donors and added high-resolution HLA genotyping. The later analysis used no new phenotypic data to find candidate immune exposures, relying instead on TCR beta sequences and their occurrence across donors. An earlier analysis of several hundred of the donors applied high-throughput TCR beta sequencing to assess whether each TCR beta V gene segment acted as functional or pseudogenic. Donor age, sex, ethnicity and CMV serostatus were collected together with the repertoire data. A later genetic analysis used genome-wide SNP genotypes for about 55% of the 666 donors, treating that subset as a discovery cohort. All discovery cohort repertoires had been generated on a single sequencing platform. Both class I and class II loci were covered by HLA typing, at four-digit resolution. The number of donors typed differed by locus, with about 629-630 for A, B, C, DRB1 and DQB1, over 500 for DQA1, over 600 for DPA1, and around 450 for DPB1. Roughly 5 DR-DQ haplotypes were handled as single units for association and clustering, since linkage in the cohort was strong. Across 300 to 500 genotyped donors of the cohort, an average of about 220,000 unique TCR beta nucleotide sequences per donor were sequenced, and roughly a sixth of those sequences were non-productive. Findings and caveats that apply to the study as a whole: In a later genetic analysis, a missense DCLRE1C variant was associated with V-gene and J-gene trimming of TCR beta chains, and the association was replicated in an independent cohort. A later genetic analysis reported fewer N-insertions in productive TCRs among donors in an Asian-associated ancestry cluster than the roughly 690-donor mean. The classifier was reported to diagnose cytomegalovirus status with high specificity and sensitivity in both the original cohort and the validation cohort. For the cohort, immune exposure information was limited to CMV serostatus. According to a later analysis, TCR association rates differed among HLA loci, with DRB1 alleles showing the most associated TCRs and HLA-C alleles showing the fewest. Correlated functional status among segregating V segments might be attributable to linkage disequilibrium, but an unknown experimental factor could not be ruled out. In a later analysis, several top co-occurrence clusters were reported to appear linked to parvovirus B19, influenza, CMV and Epstein-Barr virus. In vitro tests confirmed that a few of the cytomegalovirus-associated TCR beta chains recognize cytomegalovirus antigens. HLA typing was unavailable for some donors at each locus, so association tests used only the typed subset. Some IMGT-functional V segments, including TRBV6-2 and TRBV6-3, could not be distinguished by the 87-base-pair reads and were therefore excluded. When HLA alleles, especially DR and DQ, strongly co-occurred, TCR associations were difficult to assign to individual alleles. A later analysis found that most CMV-associated TCR beta chains appeared HLA-restricted, with HLA associations seemingly driven largely by CMV exposure. A later analysis associated some 17,000 TCR beta sequences with specific HLA alleles at a false discovery rate of 0.05. An earlier analysis of around 540 of the donors showed that most TCR beta V segments appeared in productive rearrangements either about 87% or about 30% of the time, which broadly matched IMGT annotations. The authors suggested that the approach could potentially be extended to other disease states and immunological phenotypes. A further reported finding was that TCR beta sequences accurately predicted the HLA-A and HLA-B alleles for most subjects in the first cohort. Only TCR beta chains were sequenced in this cohort, and the absence of alpha or paired-chain data limited detectable features. Because counts were too low, more than 15 rarely observed V segments, including chromosome 9 orphons, were left out of the earlier analysis of a few hundred of the donors. Most TCR sequences were seen in very few donors, while some public TCRs were found in many individuals. In the study, some 160 TCR beta chains were listed as associated with cytomegalovirus. Compared with equally common non-associated chains, HLA-associated TCR beta chains in a later analysis were more clonally expanded and had lower generation probabilities. The presence/absence analyses assumed that sequencing depth was roughly uniform across donors, and that assumption may not be true. A cluster of highly shared sequence variants was judged likely to be a technical artifact of the sequencing pipeline.

The cohort consisted of 600 or so healthy bone marrow donors. At the time of sampling, all cohort members were nominally healthy, though unrecorded immune exposures were likely present. The donor tested CMV seronegative, placing the donor among the 350 or so seronegative members of the cohort. Each donor provided a peripheral blood sample, and peripheral blood mononuclear cells were used for TCR beta sequencing. Genomic DNA extraction from the blood cell samples was performed with the Qiagen DNeasy Blood Extraction Kit. Receptors were amplified or captured by the immunoSEQ multiplex PCR assay. A mixture of 60 forward primers for TCR Vbeta segments and 13 reverse primers for TCR Jbeta segments was used in the multiplex PCR. A multiplex PCR assay on genomic DNA amplified the CDR3 region of rearranged TCR beta genes. Amplified TCR beta libraries were sequenced as 87-base-pair reads on the Illumina HiSeq System. Regarding the original processing steps: In a later analysis, tens of millions of unique TCR beta chains were counted across the roughly 610 repertoires, and around 10 million of these chains were shared by at least two donors. Raw reads were error-corrected and collapsed into unique sequences by a nearest-neighbor algorithm in which closely related sequences were merged to remove PCR and sequencing errors. CDR3 sequences were aligned to IMGT reference sequences to assign V, D and J gene segments. For a sequence to be retained, a match of at least six nucleotides to both a V gene segment and a J gene segment was required. Rearrangements were classified as productive when the CDR3 lacked stop codons and remained in frame with V and J, and all other rearrangements were classified as non-productive. CDR3 was defined by IMGT convention, running from the second conserved V-encoded cysteine to the conserved J-encoded phenylalanine. Sequences without an unambiguous match to a single V gene segment were excluded from the earlier analysis of about 600 of the donors. An earlier analysis of 500 to 600 of the donors classified V segments as functional when productive rearrangements were above 56.7% and as segregating when the standard deviation between donors was above 5%. A statistical classification framework was built to diagnose cytomegalovirus status from the catalog of TCR beta chain sequences. In a later analysis, TCR nucleotide sequences were compared against IMGT/GENE-DB human TR gene sequences so that V and J genes could be assigned. Using the TCRdist pipeline, a later analysis assigned CDR3 sequences along with most-parsimonious VDJ recombination scenarios. In a later analysis, every TCR beta chain was defined by the combination of its CDR3 amino acid sequence and its V-gene family, and reads without a unique V-gene family were dropped. As a way to deal with suspected cross-contamination and a sequencing artifact, a later analysis dropped approximately 570 nucleotide sequences that were highly shared and had low generation probability. In a later analysis, a clonal expansion index was calculated for each public chain from normalized within-repertoire ranks of inferred template counts. In a later analysis, generation probabilities were computed using a VDJ recombination model fitted to out-of-frame rearrangements, and the results were checked against IGoR. A later analysis scored TCR-TCR, TCR-HLA and TCR-CMV co-occurrence with hypergeometric tests, applying a repertoire-size bias correction to TCR pairs. To estimate false discovery rates, a later analysis permuted the HLA or CMV assignments 20 times. A later analysis grouped co-occurring TCRs with DBSCAN, adding TCRdist sequence similarity when clustering within HLA-allele-positive subsets. Repertoires with fewer than 30,000 or more than 120,000 public chains were left out of co-occurrence clustering, as were about five repertoires with anomalous nucleotide sharing. Entries here come from immuneACCESS through TCRdb and include only in-frame sequences with V and J called. Some clones fail to appear in such tables; in the studies checked, an unresolved V gene covers under half of the shortfall, and the cause of the remainder is unknown. V and J calls and clone size are copied from that table; D and trimming were computed from the DNA. This sample gives 170,000 or so clones in total; 80% of them show up just once. Jointly, the top ten make up 0.65% of the sample.

A distance of 12 bases separates the germline ends of V and J, which lose 6 bases and 0 bases respectively. Inclusive of the bounding cysteine and phenylalanine, the CDR3 is 15 residues long. This entry keeps only the CDR3 DNA: 45 bases, framed from base 1. The CDR1 and CDR2 encoded by the germline V gene are MNHEY and SVGAGI. This clone was detected only a few times. The specificity of this receptor is unknown. The input lacks base qualities; no much larger clone sits a single base away. The receptor was derived from a boy between 10 and 17 years old in good health and CMV-seronegative. Rearrangement joined TRBV6-5 to TRBJ1-5; a tentative D call is TRBD1 (6 bases match). Sequenced: PBMCs. The CDR3 has the sequence CASRPTGTSNQPQHF. The nucleotide sequence reads TGTGCCAGCAGGCCCACAGGGACTAGCAATCAGCCCCAGCATTTT.